The sequence of this TCR beta chain was determined in a study of neurological immune-mediated disorders (dated by TCRdb to about 2019). Study-wide context: Among the 34 multiple sclerosis patients, relapsing-remitting MS was present in roughly 30 and secondary progressive MS was present in 3. The study compared peripheral blood TCR-beta repertoires of HTLV-I-associated myelopathy (HAM/TSP) patients, multiple sclerosis patients and healthy controls using UMI-based sequencing. The cohort was made up of about 65 subjects, consisting of roughly 15 HAM/TSP patients, about 34 multiple sclerosis patients and around 20 healthy controls. The 106 TCR-beta libraries covered PBMC samples along with longitudinal samples, technical triplicates, and paired sorted CD4+ and CD8+ T-cell subsets. The paper's findings and limits, for the study overall: No identical CDR3 amino acid sequences were shared among expanded clones across subjects, suggesting private TCR-beta repertoires in all groups. In a phylogenetic analysis, the repertoires of 18 out of 34 MS patients fell into a single cluster of related CDR3 sequences, pointing to a possible signature at the repertoire level. The highest TCR clonal expansion was observed in HAM/TSP patients, whereas the lowest was observed in MS patients, even when compared with healthy controls. The MS cluster showed no association with clinical or MRI features, and the authors stated that larger cohorts are needed.

Remarks on this clonotype: It has no known antigen specificity. No base-level quality is on record; no much larger clone is a single base apart.

cDNA was synthesized by template-switch 5'RACE using a primer carrying a 10-nucleotide random unique molecular identifier by which each TCR transcript was tagged. Every sequencing run covered 15-18 subjects and yielded more than 170 million TCR-beta sequences. Total RNA was extracted with the RNeasy kit. The KAPA Real-time Library Amplification kit was used to amplify TCR-beta VDJ regions with primers for the TCR constant region and the 5'RACE anchor. A first PCR added sample indexes and Illumina adaptors, after which a second PCR increased the library yield. After purification with Ampure beads, the TCR product of roughly 650 bp was size-selected on a 2% E-gel SizeSelection system. Library quality was checked on a Bioanalyzer, concentration was measured with Qubit, and libraries were quantified with the Kapa Library Quantification kit before pooling. An Illumina HiSeq 2500 sequenced the libraries paired-end 2 x 150 bp. To increase sequence diversity, roughly 24-32% phiX was spiked into each library pool. Concerning the study's data processing: Quality-filtered reads were processed with the UMI-based MiGEC pipeline, and over 85% of raw TCR sequences were removed by the MiGEC pipeline during error correction. VDJ genes were aligned to IMGT germline references, and clonotypes were defined by unique CDR3 amino acid sequence plus V-J genes. Clonal expansion, Shannon diversity and CDR3 relatedness were evaluated with VDJtools (CalcPairwiseDistances, ClusterSamples), while phylogenetic trees were built in CLCbio workbench. Expanded clones were defined as having at least 8 unique UMIs, based on coefficient-of-variation modelling across technical triplicates. Using fastp trimming at Q25 and MiXCR clonotype assembly, TCRdb reanalyzed the public sequencing data and kept in-frame beta chains. Every distinct CDR3 protein forms one entry, paired with its most common genes and DNA. V and J calls and clone size were set by TCRdb, not the authors. The sample data list under 85,000 distinct CDR3 sequences, and about 5.2% of these were observed just once. The biggest ten clones account for approximately 5.1% of the sample.

For the unsorted PBMC libraries, 2 million PBMCs were stored in RNAlater at -80 degrees C until RNA extraction and were used to generate the libraries. The multiple sclerosis patients were enrolled in a US clinical protocol that evaluated disease progression with magnetic resonance imaging. Peripheral blood was subjected to Ficoll-Hypaque density gradient centrifugation to isolate PBMCs, which were then cryopreserved in liquid nitrogen. Trimming takes 1 base from V and 5 bases from J, and the germline ends sit 9 bases apart. The germline V gene encodes CDR1 SGHVS and CDR2 FQNEAQ. From the cysteine up to the phenylalanine, the CDR3 has a length of 14 residues. Only the CDR3 portion is preserved as DNA: 42 bases, with reading frame beginning at the first base.

The rearranged segments are TRBV7-8 and TRBJ2-1; no D segment can be confidently identified. Sequencing used PBMCs. The sequence derives from a human donor with multiple sclerosis. The donor label of this sample is uncertain. Here is the DNA: TGTGCCAGCAGCTTAGATCAAAACCACAATGAGCAGTTCTTC. Translated, it gives CASSLDQNHNEQFF.